This is a list of T cell receptor beta chains from one sample in a study of blood T cell repertoires in COVID-19. The repertoire was sequenced with immunoSEQ multiplex PCR; TCRdb's copy has only in-frame clones and lacks some. The repertoire holds about 400,000 clones, with nearly 90% as singletons. The specimen sequenced was PBMCs or T cells enriched from blood (not recorded which). The origin of the receptors is a woman aged 18-29 years with acute COVID-19. The CDR3 runs from the conserved cysteine through the conserved F or W. The D gene is left open where the match is weak. Expanded clones are given a class, and other clones once, few, many or no size at all.

CDR3aa: CASSPRNDYNSPLHF; CDR3nt: TGTGCCAGCTCACCGCGAAACGACTATAATTCACCCCTCCACTTT; v_gene: TRBV18; j_gene: TRBJ1-6; d_gene: NA; abundance: NA
CDR3aa: CASSYSGSSNEKLFF; CDR3nt: TGTGCCAGTAGTTATTCAGGGTCATCTAATGAAAAACTGTTTTTT; v_gene: TRBV19; j_gene: TRBJ1-4; d_gene: NA; abundance: NA
CDR3aa: CAWSVTGGPDEQYF; CDR3nt: TGTGCCTGGAGTGTTACGGGAGGGCCAGACGAGCAGTACTTC; v_gene: TRBV30; j_gene: TRBJ2-7; d_gene: TRBD2; abundance: NA
CDR3aa: CASSPRLTSGATNEKLFF; CDR3nt: TGCGCCAGCAGCCCTCGACTCACTTCAGGGGCAACTAATGAAAAACTGTTTTTT; v_gene: TRBV4-1; j_gene: TRBJ1-4; d_gene: NA; abundance: NA
CDR3aa: CARIRGKNYGYTF; CDR3nt: TGTGCTAGGATCCGCGGCAAAAACTATGGCTACACCTTC; v_gene: TRBV12-5; j_gene: TRBJ1-2; d_gene: NA; abundance: NA
CDR3aa: CASSPRGSYGYTF; CDR3nt: TGTGCCAGCAGCCCCCGCGGGTCCTATGGCTACACCTTC; v_gene: TRBV7-6; j_gene: TRBJ1-2; d_gene: NA; abundance: NA
CDR3aa: CASSNTGTGGYTF; CDR3nt: TGTGCCAGCAGCAACACCGGGACAGGGGGCTACACCTTC; v_gene: TRBV7-2; j_gene: TRBJ1-2; d_gene: TRBD1; abundance: NA
CDR3aa: CASSLSGQGLETQYF; CDR3nt: TGTGCCAGCAGTTTAAGCGGACAGGGGCTGGAGACCCAGTACTTC; v_gene: TRBV28; j_gene: TRBJ2-5; d_gene: TRBD1; abundance: NA
CDR3aa: CASSPGEPETQYF; CDR3nt: TGTGCCAGCAGCCCCGGGGAACCCGAGACCCAGTACTTC; v_gene: TRBV7-8; j_gene: TRBJ2-5; d_gene: NA; abundance: NA
CDR3aa: CASSPRQGASEAFF; CDR3nt: TGTGCCAGCTCACCCCGACAGGGGGCTAGCGAAGCTTTCTTT; v_gene: TRBV18; j_gene: TRBJ1-1; d_gene: TRBD1; abundance: NA
CDR3aa: CASSDHTGGNEKLFF; CDR3nt: TGTGCCAGCAGTGACCACACAGGGGGGAATGAAAAACTGTTTTTT; v_gene: TRBV6-1; j_gene: TRBJ1-4; d_gene: TRBD1; abundance: NA
CDR3aa: CASSLSPGSYNSPLHF; CDR3nt: TGTGCCAGCAGTTTATCCCCGGGCTCCTATAATTCACCCCTCCACTTT; v_gene: TRBV27; j_gene: TRBJ1-6; d_gene: NA; abundance: few
CDR3aa: CASRRDRVGTEAFF; CDR3nt: TGCGCCAGCCGACGAGACAGGGTAGGGACTGAAGCTTTCTTT; v_gene: TRBV10-1; j_gene: TRBJ1-1; d_gene: TRBD1; abundance: NA
CDR3aa: CASSPDVREDTQYF; CDR3nt: TGTGCCAGCAGCCCGGACGTCCGGGAAGATACGCAGTATTTT; v_gene: TRBV7-3; j_gene: TRBJ2-3; d_gene: NA; abundance: NA
CDR3aa: CAISEQAGETQYF; CDR3nt: TGTGCCATCAGTGAGCAGGCGGGGGAGACCCAGTACTTC; v_gene: TRBV10-3; j_gene: TRBJ2-5; d_gene: NA; abundance: NA
CDR3aa: CASGLIGQGLGYTF; CDR3nt: TGTGCCAGCGGGCTGATCGGACAGGGCTTGGGCTACACCTTC; v_gene: TRBV5-6; j_gene: TRBJ1-2; d_gene: TRBD1; abundance: NA
CDR3aa: CASSETLGRGTEAFF; CDR3nt: TGTGCCAGCAGTGAAACACTGGGGAGAGGCACTGAAGCTTTCTTT; v_gene: TRBV6-1; j_gene: TRBJ1-1; d_gene: NA; abundance: NA
CDR3aa: CASSSSPQGDTEAFF; CDR3nt: TGTGCCAGCAGCTCTTCCCCCCAGGGGGACACTGAAGCTTTCTTT; v_gene: TRBV5-4; j_gene: TRBJ1-1; d_gene: TRBD1; abundance: few
CDR3aa: CASTRSSGNTIYF; CDR3nt: TGTGCCAGCACTAGGAGCTCTGGAAACACCATATATTTT; v_gene: TRBV2; j_gene: TRBJ1-3; d_gene: NA; abundance: once
CDR3aa: CASSLAYRGYEQYF; CDR3nt: TGTGCCAGCAGTTTAGCGTATAGAGGCTACGAGCAGTACTTC; v_gene: TRBV27; j_gene: TRBJ2-7; d_gene: NA; abundance: once
CDR3aa: CASSPPVAKNIQYF; CDR3nt: TGTGCCAGCTCACCTCCAGTAGCCAAAAACATTCAGTACTTC; v_gene: TRBV18; j_gene: TRBJ2-4; d_gene: NA; abundance: once
CDR3aa: CASSLDISGANVLTF; CDR3nt: TGCGCCAGCAGCTTGGACATCTCTGGGGCCAACGTCCTGACTTTC; v_gene: TRBV5-1; j_gene: TRBJ2-6; d_gene: NA; abundance: NA
CDR3aa: CASSQVEDLGDTQYF; CDR3nt: TGCGCCAGCAGCCAAGTAGAGGATTTGGGAGATACGCAGTATTTT; v_gene: TRBV4-3; j_gene: TRBJ2-3; d_gene: NA; abundance: NA
CDR3aa: CASSPTGQGSFSPLHF; CDR3nt: TGTGCCAGCTCACCTACCGGACAGGGAAGTTTTTCACCCCTCCACTTT; v_gene: TRBV18; j_gene: TRBJ1-6; d_gene: TRBD1; abundance: once
CDR3aa: CASSPRTSGNTGELFF; CDR3nt: TGTGCCAGCAGCCCAAGGACTAGCGGTAATACCGGGGAGCTGTTTTTT; v_gene: TRBV5-4; j_gene: TRBJ2-2; d_gene: TRBD2; abundance: NA
CDR3aa: CASSLASFSGGAEPDTQYF; CDR3nt: TGCGCCAGCAGCTTGGCCAGTTTCAGCGGGGGGGCCGAGCCAGATACGCAGTATTTT; v_gene: TRBV5-1; j_gene: TRBJ2-3; d_gene: TRBD2; abundance: NA
CDR3aa: CASSHGTAYEQYF; CDR3nt: TGCGCCAGCAGCCATGGGACAGCCTACGAGCAGTACTTC; v_gene: TRBV4-1; j_gene: TRBJ2-7; d_gene: TRBD1; abundance: NA
CDR3aa: CASSQRTSGVDTQYF; CDR3nt: TGCGCCAGCAGCCAACGGACTAGCGGGGTAGATACGCAGTATTTT; v_gene: TRBV5-1; j_gene: TRBJ2-3; d_gene: TRBD2; abundance: NA
CDR3aa: CATSTAGPYNEQFF; CDR3nt: TGTGCCACCAGTACGGCAGGCCCCTACAATGAGCAGTTCTTC; v_gene: TRBV24-1; j_gene: TRBJ2-1; d_gene: NA; abundance: NA
CDR3aa: CASSGAGNQPQHF; CDR3nt: TGTGCCAGCTCTGGGGCAGGCAATCAGCCCCAGCATTTT; v_gene: TRBV12-3/TRBV12-4; j_gene: TRBJ1-5; d_gene: NA; abundance: NA
CDR3aa: CASSQRNGYTF; CDR3nt: TGTGCCAGCAGCCAGCGCAATGGCTACACCTTC; v_gene: TRBV6-1; j_gene: TRBJ1-2; d_gene: NA; abundance: NA
CDR3aa: CASSHAGRAHNEQFF; CDR3nt: TGCGCCAGCAGCCATGCGGGGAGGGCCCACAATGAGCAGTTCTTC; v_gene: TRBV4-1; j_gene: TRBJ2-1; d_gene: TRBD2; abundance: NA
CDR3aa: CASSKTENYGYTF; CDR3nt: TGTGCCAGCAGCAAGACAGAAAACTATGGCTACACCTTC; v_gene: TRBV28; j_gene: TRBJ1-2; d_gene: NA; abundance: NA
CDR3aa: CATSRGQGPYEQYF; CDR3nt: TGTGCCACCAGCAGAGGACAGGGCCCCTACGAGCAGTACTTC; v_gene: TRBV15; j_gene: TRBJ2-7; d_gene: TRBD1; abundance: NA
CDR3aa: CASSLRVFQNTEAFF; CDR3nt: TGTGCCAGCAGCTTGAGGGTATTCCAGAACACTGAAGCTTTCTTT; v_gene: TRBV7-9; j_gene: TRBJ1-1; d_gene: NA; abundance: NA
CDR3aa: CASSNRGSRTDTQYF; CDR3nt: TGTGCCAGTAGCAACCGGGGGAGTCGGACAGATACGCAGTATTTT; v_gene: TRBV19; j_gene: TRBJ2-3; d_gene: NA; abundance: NA
CDR3aa: CASSLGLAGYNEQFF; CDR3nt: TGCGCCAGCAGCTTAGGACTAGCGGGTTACAATGAGCAGTTCTTC; v_gene: TRBV5-1; j_gene: TRBJ2-1; d_gene: TRBD2; abundance: NA
CDR3aa: CASSFSRGKNTEAFF; CDR3nt: TGTGCCAGCAGTTTCAGCAGGGGGAAGAACACTGAAGCTTTCTTT; v_gene: TRBV6-5; j_gene: TRBJ1-1; d_gene: TRBD1; abundance: NA
CDR3aa: CACSSGQGNEKLFF; CDR3nt: TGTGCCTGCTCCTCGGGACAGGGAAATGAAAAACTGTTTTTT; v_gene: TRBV30; j_gene: TRBJ1-4; d_gene: TRBD1; abundance: few
CDR3aa: CAISEGMGGTQYF; CDR3nt: TGTGCCATCAGTGAAGGTATGGGAGGTACGCAGTATTTT; v_gene: TRBV10-3; j_gene: TRBJ2-3; d_gene: NA; abundance: NA
CDR3aa: CASTRGGLSGSAYEQYF; CDR3nt: TGTGCCAGCACCAGAGGGGGGCTTAGCGGGAGTGCCTACGAGCAGTACTTC; v_gene: TRBV7-9; j_gene: TRBJ2-7; d_gene: TRBD2; abundance: NA
CDR3aa: CASSQGQGTEAFF; CDR3nt: TGCGCCAGCAGCCAAGGACAGGGCACTGAAGCTTTCTTT; v_gene: TRBV4-1; j_gene: TRBJ1-1; d_gene: TRBD1; abundance: NA
CDR3aa: CASSLGALYNEQFF; CDR3nt: TGTGCCAGTAGTTTGGGGGCCCTTTACAATGAGCAGTTCTTC; v_gene: TRBV19; j_gene: TRBJ2-1; d_gene: NA; abundance: NA
CDR3aa: CASSLIETRVGYTF; CDR3nt: TGTGCCAGCAGTTTAATCGAAACCAGGGTTGGCTACACCTTC; v_gene: TRBV28; j_gene: TRBJ1-2; d_gene: NA; abundance: NA
CDR3aa: CATSRDRGQETQYF; CDR3nt: TGTGCCACCAGCAGAGATCGGGGACAAGAGACCCAGTACTTC; v_gene: TRBV15; j_gene: TRBJ2-5; d_gene: NA; abundance: NA
CDR3aa: CASSFSSYNSPLHF; CDR3nt: TGTGCCAGCAGTTTCAGCTCCTATAATTCACCCCTCCACTTT; v_gene: TRBV27; j_gene: TRBJ1-6; d_gene: NA; abundance: many
CDR3aa: CASSRIGGGQSPLHF; CDR3nt: TGTGCCAGCAGCCGAATCGGGGGGGGGCAGTCACCCCTCCACTTT; v_gene: TRBV3-1/TRBV3-2; j_gene: TRBJ1-6; d_gene: NA; abundance: NA
CDR3aa: CASSLRGWNSPLHF; CDR3nt: TGTGCCAGCAGTTTACGGGGTTGGAATTCACCCCTCCACTTT; v_gene: TRBV27; j_gene: TRBJ1-6; d_gene: NA; abundance: NA
CDR3aa: CASSVGSGDYGYTF; CDR3nt: TGTGCCAGCAGCGTAGGGTCGGGTGACTATGGCTACACCTTC; v_gene: TRBV9; j_gene: TRBJ1-2; d_gene: NA; abundance: NA
CDR3aa: CAISGRGTVQETQYF; CDR3nt: TGTGCCATCAGTGGGAGGGGGACAGTCCAAGAGACCCAGTACTTC; v_gene: TRBV10-3; j_gene: TRBJ2-5; d_gene: NA; abundance: NA
CDR3aa: CASSDRRQHKDRYNSPLHF; CDR3nt: TGTGCCAGCAGTGACAGGAGACAACACAAAGACAGATATAATTCACCCCTCCACTTT; v_gene: TRBV6-1; j_gene: TRBJ1-6; d_gene: NA; abundance: few
CDR3aa: CASGGSGRGNTIYF; CDR3nt: TGTGCCAGCGGAGGGTCCGGTCGGGGAAACACCATATATTTT; v_gene: TRBV25-1; j_gene: TRBJ1-3; d_gene: NA; abundance: NA
CDR3aa: CASSFARGDTEAFF; CDR3nt: TGTGCCAGCAGCTTTGCCAGGGGAGATACTGAAGCTTTCTTT; v_gene: TRBV7-2; j_gene: TRBJ1-1; d_gene: NA; abundance: NA
CDR3aa: CASSSPLTSGGLNEQFF; CDR3nt: TGTGCCAGCAGTTCACCTCTGACTAGCGGGGGTCTCAATGAGCAGTTCTTC; v_gene: TRBV27; j_gene: TRBJ2-1; d_gene: TRBD2; abundance: once